Shown below are 17 T cell receptor beta chains from a single sample sequenced in a study of cytomegalovirus exposure and HLA in healthy donors. Both 60 Vbeta primers and 13 Jbeta primers went into the PCR. TCRdb keeps only in-frame clones here, not all; method: immunoSEQ multiplex PCR. The repertoire includes 200,000 to 250,000 clones, over 65% of them detected once, and roughly 2.6% sits in the top ten. Sequenced sample: PBMCs. Source of these receptors: a woman in her sixties or seventies in good health and CMV-seropositive.

The V and J genes are TRBV19 and TRBJ1-2; D gene unclear. Trimming stripped 6 bases from V and 4 bases from J, with 12 bases between. Germline CDR1 and CDR2: LNHDA and SQIVND (reference sequence). The CDR3 has 13 residues. The CDR3 is CASSLDRGYGYTF. CDR3 nucleotides: TGTGCCAGTAGCCTGGACCGGGGCTATGGCTACACCTTC.

The chain couples TRBV28 to TRBJ2-1; TRBD1 agrees at 10 bases. Germline CDR1 is MDHEN and CDR2 is SYDVKM. CDR3 length: 14 amino acids. V shed 7 bases, J shed 3 bases, and the junction held 3 bases outside the gene matches. The CDR3 DNA is TGTGCCAGCACCGGGACAGGGGTCTACAATGAGCAGTTCTTC. It codes for CASTGTGVYNEQFF.

The genes are TRBV4-1 and TRBJ1-3; weak D call: TRBD1 (5 bases). CDR1 is MGHRA, CDR2 YSYEKL, per germline. CDR3 length equals 15 residues. V was clipped by 4 bases and J by 0 bases, with 10 bases between them. Here the CDR3 reads CASSPPTASGNTIYF. The CDR3 coding sequence is TGCGCCAGCAGCCCCCCGACAGCCTCTGGAAACACCATATATTTT.

The V gene is TRBV5-1, the J gene TRBJ2-1; D ambiguous. The CDR3 totals 11 residues. V was clipped by 2 bases and J by 9 bases, with 6 bases between them. CDR1 and CDR2 from the germline V gene are SGHRS and YFSETQ. The CDR3 spells CASSLASEQFF. Here the CDR3 DNA reads TGCGCCAGCAGCTTAGCGAGTGAGCAGTTCTTC. The full variable domain, rest sourced from reference TRBV5-1 and TRBJ2-1, is KAGVTQTPRYLIKTRGQQVTLSCSPISGHRSVSWYQQTPGQGLQFLFEYFSETQRNKGNFPGRFSGRQFSNSRSEMNVSTLELGDSALYLCASSLASEQFFGPGTRLTVL.

This sequence joins TRBV6-5 and TRBJ2-7, with 12 bases lining up with TRBD2. Germline values: CDR1 MNHEY, CDR2 SVGAGI. The CDR3 totals 14 residues. V dropped 7 bases and J dropped 3; count of bases not matched to a gene: 4. In nucleotides, the CDR3 is TGTGCCAGCACCCAGACTAGCGGGGGCTACGAGCAGTACTTC. It specifies CASTQTSGGYEQYF.

In this sample, this clone turned up a few times. The J gene is TRBJ2-1, the V gene TRBV11-3, with TRBD1 identical over 9 bases. The J segment lost 8 bases and the V segment lost 3 bases, leaving 5 bases of the junction unmatched. CDR1 is SGHNT, CDR2 YENEEA, per germline. The CDR3 length is 14 residues. The CDR3 nucleotides read TGTGCCAGCAGCTTCACCGGGACAGGGTATGAGCAGTTCTTC. Translating gives CASSFTGTGYEQFF. Full variable domain (missing parts from reference TRBV11-3 and TRBJ2-1): EAGVVQSPRYKIIEKKQPVAFWCNPISGHNTLYWYLQNLGQGPELLIRYENEEAVDDSQLPKDRFSAERLKGVDSTLKIQPAELGDSAVYLCASSFTGTGYEQFFGPGTRLTVL.

This clone showed up just a few times. The J gene is TRBJ1-1, the V gene TRBV29-1; D not certain. The germline CDR1 and CDR2 sequences are SQVTM and ANQGSEA. V gave up 4 bases and J gave up 8 bases, with 14 bases separating them. This CDR3 has 12 residues. CDR3 DNA sequence: TGCAGCGTTGTCCGGCTTGGGAGAGAAGCTTTCTTT. Residues: CSVVRLGREAFF.

This chain connects TRBV6-5 to TRBJ1-1, with TRBD1 as a possible D gene (5 bases). V was pared by 0 bases and J by 5 bases, with 10 bases between. Germline values: CDR1 MNHEY, CDR2 SVGAGI. The length of the CDR3 is 14 residues. CDR3 region: CASSYSGGRTEAFF. As DNA, the CDR3 is TGTGCCAGCAGTTACTCGGGGGGAAGGACTGAAGCTTTCTTT.

The V gene is TRBV30, the J gene TRBJ1-2; TRBD1 might be the D (6 bases). Germline CDR1 and CDR2: GTSNPN and SVGIG (reference sequence). The ends were cut back, 2 bases at V and 8 bases at J, with 18 bases in the middle. There are 14 residues in the CDR3. In DNA, the CDR3 is TGTGCCTGGAGTACCCACAGGGACCTAGGAGGCTACACCTTC. Amino acid sequence: CAWSTHRDLGGYTF.

This chain joins TRBV18 and TRBJ1-5, with TRBD1 matching over 9 bases. CDR3 length: 18 amino acids. V was clipped by 3 bases and J by 4 bases; unmatched bases: 13. CDR1 and CDR2 (germline): KGHSH, LQKENI. CDR3 amino acids: CASSPGTGIGGRNQPQHF. The CDR3 DNA sequence: TGTGCCAGCTCACCCGGGACAGGGATCGGAGGGAGGAATCAGCCCCAGCATTTT. The whole variable domain, filled in from reference TRBV18 and TRBJ1-5, reads NAGVMQNPRHLVRRRGQEARLRCSPMKGHSHVYWYRQLPEEGLKFMVYLQKENIIDESGMPKERFSAEFPKEGPSILRIQQVVRGDSAAYFCASSPGTGIGGRNQPQHFGDGTRLSIL.

This clone was counted a few times. The genes are TRBV7-2 and TRBJ1-5; a weak D match, TRBD1 (6 bases). The CDR3 extends over 13 amino acids. The germline V gene encodes CDR1 SGHTA and CDR2 FQGNSA. V lost 5 bases and J lost 4, with 9 bases in between. The CDR3 loop reads CASSVDRNQPQHF. The CDR3 DNA reads TGTGCCAGCAGCGTAGACAGGAATCAGCCCCAGCATTTT.

V usage is TRBV20-1 and J usage is TRBJ2-1; D gene unclear. The CDR3 is 10 residues long. CDR1 and CDR2 (germline): DFQATT, SNEGSKA (reference sequence). The ends were cut back, 5 bases at V and 9 bases at J, with 8 bases in the middle. CDR3: CSARHVEQFF. CDR3 in DNA: TGCAGTGCTCGACACGTTGAGCAGTTCTTC.

V is TRBV2 and J is TRBJ1-2; possible D gene TRBD1, 6 bases. V lost 6 bases and J 6 bases, leaving 14 bases between the germline ends. The CDR3 is made up of 13 amino acids. Germline-derived CDR1 and CDR2 are SNHLY and FYNNEI. This CDR3 reads CASRDQGPHGYTF. CDR3 nucleotides: TGTGCCAGCAGGGACCAGGGGCCCCATGGCTACACCTTC.

This clone was seen more than once but under ten times. The V gene is TRBV7-2, the J gene TRBJ2-7, with TRBD2 identical over 8 bases. J was trimmed by 2 bases and V by 1 base; bases with no gene match: 7. This CDR3 contains 16 residues. Germline assignment: CDR1 SGHTA and CDR2 FQGNSA. CDR3 region: CASSLEPRTSPYEQYF. CDR3 nucleotides: TGTGCCAGCAGCTTAGAGCCCCGGACTAGCCCCTACGAGCAGTACTTC.

J is TRBJ1-1 and V is TRBV28; the match to TRBD1 covers 8 bases. Looked up from germline, CDR1 is MDHEN and CDR2 is SYDVKM. V lost 5 bases and J lost 4; bases outside the gene matches: 15. CDR3 length equals 17 residues. CDR3 sequence reads: CASSPSRQGIVFTEAFF. The CDR3 DNA reads TGTGCCAGCAGTCCGTCACGACAGGGGATAGTATTCACTGAAGCTTTCTTT.

The sample holds one count of this clone. The chain is built from TRBV18 and TRBJ2-7; TRBD1 might be the D (5 bases). Trimming shortened V by 1 base and J by 2 bases, and 9 bases separated the two germline ends. Per germline, CDR1 KGHSH and CDR2 LQKENI. This CDR3 is built from 14 residues. Here the CDR3 DNA reads TGTGCCAGCTCACCACTGACGGACACCTACGAGCAGTACTTC. This encodes CASSPLTDTYEQYF.

Remarks on this clone: In the same sample, other DNA sequences code for this CDR3. The V and J genes are TRBV5-1 and TRBJ1-1, with 7 positions matching TRBD1. This CDR3 contains 16 residues. V was pared by 3 bases and J by 1 base, with 9 bases of the junction left unmatched. The germline CDR1 and CDR2 sequences are SGHRS and YFSETQ. Here the CDR3 reads CASSSIEQGPNTEAFF. The CDR3 DNA follows: TGCGCCAGCAGCTCAATCGAACAGGGGCCGAACACTGAAGCTTTCTTT. Combining the CDR3 with reference TRBV5-1 and TRBJ1-1 gives the whole variable domain KAGVTQTPRYLIKTRGQQVTLSCSPISGHRSVSWYQQTPGQGLQFLFEYFSETQRNKGNFPGRFSGRQFSNSRSEMNVSTLELGDSALYLCASSSIEQGPNTEAFFGQGTRLTVV.